The rows below give T cell receptor beta chains drawn from one sample of a study of cytomegalovirus exposure and HLA in healthy donors. TCRdb keeps only in-frame clones here, not all; method: immunoSEQ multiplex PCR. This table holds 150,000 to 180,000 clones, around 68% found once. The specimen sequenced was PBMCs. All receptors derive from a young man in good health and CMV-seronegative. Each CDR3 is given with its conserved first and last residue. The D gene is left open where the match is weak. Expanded clones get a size class; other rows say once, few or many, or leave the size out.

J | V | size | D | CDR3 | DNA
TRBJ1-1 | TRBV6-1 | . | TRBD1 | CASSQDRDAEAFF | TGTGCCAGCAGTCAGGACAGGGACGCTGAAGCTTTCTTT
TRBJ2-2 | TRBV28 | . | TRBD1 | CASRTGGAGELFF | TGTGCCAGCAGGACAGGGGGCGCCGGGGAGCTGTTTTTT
TRBJ1-5 | TRBV19 | . | . | CASSADSINQPQHF | TGTGCCAGTAGTGCCGACAGCATCAATCAGCCCCAGCATTTT
TRBJ2-7 | TRBV29-1 | . | . | CSAGHYYEQYF | TGCAGCGCGGGACACTACTACGAGCAGTACTTC
TRBJ2-5 | TRBV4-2 | . | TRBD2 | CASSQDTGGGETQYF | TGTGCCAGCAGCCAAGATACGGGAGGCGGGGAGACCCAGTACTTC
TRBJ2-2 | TRBV29-1 | few | TRBD1 | CSVWTGGTGELFF | TGCAGCGTATGGACAGGGGGCACCGGGGAGCTGTTTTTT
TRBJ1-2 | TRBV28 | . | TRBD1 | CASSRTGLYGYTF | TGTGCCAGCAGTCGGACAGGGCTATATGGCTACACCTTC
TRBJ2-2 | TRBV27 | . | TRBD1 | CASSPRQTGTSGELFF | TGTGCCAGCTCGCCGCGGCAGACAGGGACAAGCGGGGAGCTGTTTTTT
TRBJ2-1 | TRBV5-4 | . | TRBD2 | CASRSAGGYNEQFF | TGTGCCAGCAGGTCAGCGGGGGGGTACAATGAGCAGTTCTTC
TRBJ1-2 | TRBV6-6 | . | . | CASSYWQGKGYGYTF | TGTGCCAGCAGTTATTGGCAGGGGAAAGGCTATGGCTACACCTTC
TRBJ2-1 | TRBV5-1 | few | . | CASSLVTGGTYNEQFF | TGCGCCAGCAGCTTGGTTACGGGGGGCACCTACAATGAGCAGTTCTTC
TRBJ2-2 | TRBV5-1 | . | . | CASSFGLPGTGELFF | TGCGCCAGCAGCTTCGGTTTGCCAGGCACCGGGGAGCTGTTTTTT
TRBJ2-1 | TRBV6-1 | . | . | CASSRTGTREQFF | TGTGCCAGCAGTAGAACCGGGACACGGGAGCAGTTCTTC
TRBJ2-7 | TRBV5-4 | few | TRBD1 | CASSLDRATYEQYF | TGTGCCAGCAGTTTAGACAGGGCCACCTACGAGCAGTACTTC
TRBJ1-2 | TRBV5-1 | . | TRBD1 | CASSTGTGGAGGYTF | TGCGCCAGCAGCACAGGGACAGGGGGCGCGGGTGGCTACACCTTC
TRBJ2-2 | TRBV14 | . | TRBD2 | CASSRLAGGRTGELFF | TGTGCCAGCAGCCGGCTAGCGGGGGGTCGAACCGGGGAGCTGTTTTTT